This T cell receptor (beta chain) was sequenced for a study of radiotherapy plus CTLA-4 blockade in lung cancer. About the study: Objective responses were documented in around 19% of patients, with disease control in about 29%. Study-level findings and limits: Among reported predictors of response, early blood T cell clone dynamics with interferon-beta performed best. TCR clones from tumors expanded in blood after radiotherapy plus ipilimumab.

Generated by immunoSEQ multiplex PCR, the TCRdb table keeps only in-frame clones and is missing some. The data contain roughly 51,000 clones, 70% to 90% of them singletons. About this clone: Its antigen is unidentified.

CTLA-4 blockade using ipilimumab, together with focal radiation, was received by patients with chemo-refractory metastatic non-small-cell lung cancer. The CDR3 loop spans 15 amino acids. Germline-derived CDR1 and CDR2 are GTSNPN and SVGIG (reference sequence). V was pared by 2 bases and J by 9 bases, with 4 bases of the junction left unmatched. V usage is TRBV30 and J usage is TRBJ2-1; 16 nucleotides match TRBD2. This specimen was peripheral blood, taken from a patient treated with radiotherapy plus ipilimumab. This TCR was recovered from a human donor with non-small cell lung cancer that progressed on radiotherapy plus ipilimumab. Some clones in this sample may be carry-over from other donors' samples. CDR3 DNA sequence: TGTGCCTGGAGTAGGGGACTAGCGGGAGGGGGTGAGCAGTTCTTC. The encoded protein is CAWSRGLAGGGEQFF.